These 5 T cell receptor beta chains were all obtained from the same sample, sequenced in a study of cytomegalovirus exposure and HLA in healthy donors (dated by TCRdb to 2017 to 2019). Libraries were built with the immunoSEQ multiplex PCR assay. The multiplex PCR relied on a mix of 60 forward primers for TCR Vbeta segments and 13 reverse primers for TCR Jbeta segments. In its TCRdb copy, this immuneACCESS table keeps in-frame sequences only and misses some clones. Where compared with another copy, unresolved V genes explain less than half of these, and the others have no known cause. The sample table contains some 89,000 clones; only one count was recorded for around 73% of them. Jointly, the top ten make up approximately 4% of the sample. Specimen: PBMCs. The origin of the receptors is a woman aged 40-49 years in good health and CMV-seropositive.

The V gene is TRBV5-1, the J gene TRBJ2-5; 9 positions match TRBD2. With 5 bases clipped from V and 1 base from J, the junction kept 3 bases outside the gene matches. The CDR3 consists of 14 residues. Germline V CDR1 and CDR2: SGHRS, YFSETQ. CDR3 region: CASRGREGQETQYF. In nucleotides, the CDR3 is TGCGCCAGCAGAGGGCGGGAGGGCCAAGAGACCCAGTACTTC.

This CDR3 reads CASSYYAGVTDTQYF. The CDR3 bases are TGTGCCAGCAGTTACTACGCAGGGGTGACAGATACGCAGTATTTT. V and J are TRBV6-5 and TRBJ2-3; D may be TRBD1 (6 bases). Germline V CDR1 and CDR2: MNHEY, SVGAGI. Trimming removed 1 base from V and 3 bases from J, with 11 bases in between. The CDR3 sequence is 15 residues long.

On this clone itself: Distinct nucleotide sequences in the sample also encode this CDR3. The J gene is TRBJ2-7, the V gene TRBV18, with 10 bases fitting TRBD1. The CDR3 is made up of 15 amino acids. The V gene's germline CDR1 is KGHSH and CDR2 LQKENI. V was pared by 3 bases and J by 4 bases, with 6 bases of the junction left unmatched. CDR3 sequence: CASSPSGTGVYEQYF. The DNA for the CDR3 is TGTGCCAGCTCACCGTCCGGGACAGGGGTATACGAGCAGTACTTC.

The gene calls are TRBV5-1 and TRBJ2-3, with 9 bases matching TRBD1. This CDR3 contains 17 residues. Germline lookup yields CDR1 SGHRS and CDR2 YFSETQ. The V segment lost 0 bases and the J segment 2 bases; nucleotides outside the gene matches: 7. CDR3 protein: CASSLDVNRGHTDTQYF. DNA for the CDR3: TGCGCCAGCAGCTTGGATGTTAACAGGGGGCACACAGATACGCAGTATTTT.

The chain recombines TRBV29-1 with TRBJ2-1; 8 positions match TRBD2. CDR3 length equals 13 residues. V was clipped by 7 bases and J by 9 bases; unmatched bases: 11. The germline V gene has CDR1 SQVTM and CDR2 ANQGSEA. CDR3 residues: CSAGASGYREQFF. Written as DNA, the CDR3 is TGCAGCGCGGGGGCTAGCGGGTACCGTGAGCAGTTCTTC.